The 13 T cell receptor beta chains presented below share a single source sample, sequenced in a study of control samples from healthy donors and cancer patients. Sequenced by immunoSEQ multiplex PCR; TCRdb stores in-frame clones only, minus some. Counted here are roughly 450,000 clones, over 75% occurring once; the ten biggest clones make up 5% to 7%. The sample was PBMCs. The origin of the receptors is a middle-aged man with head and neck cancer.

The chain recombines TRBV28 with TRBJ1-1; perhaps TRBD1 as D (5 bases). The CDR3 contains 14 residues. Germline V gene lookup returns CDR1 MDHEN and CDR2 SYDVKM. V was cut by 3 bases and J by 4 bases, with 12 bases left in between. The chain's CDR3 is CASSFPQGRTEAFF. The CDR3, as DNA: TGTGCCAGCAGTTTCCCCCAGGGCCGCACTGAAGCTTTCTTT.

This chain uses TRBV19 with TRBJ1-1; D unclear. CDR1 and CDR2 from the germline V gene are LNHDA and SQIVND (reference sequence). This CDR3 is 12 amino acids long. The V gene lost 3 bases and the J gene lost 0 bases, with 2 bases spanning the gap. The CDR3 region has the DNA TGTGCCAGTAGTATGGTGAACACTGAAGCTTTCTTT. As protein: CASSMVNTEAFF.

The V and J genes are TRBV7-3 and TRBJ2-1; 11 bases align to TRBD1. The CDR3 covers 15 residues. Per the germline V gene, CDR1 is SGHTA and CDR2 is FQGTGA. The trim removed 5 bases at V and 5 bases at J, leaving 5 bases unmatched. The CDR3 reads CASSAGTGGNNEQFF. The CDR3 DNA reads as TGTGCCAGCAGCGCCGGGACAGGGGGGAACAATGAGCAGTTCTTC.

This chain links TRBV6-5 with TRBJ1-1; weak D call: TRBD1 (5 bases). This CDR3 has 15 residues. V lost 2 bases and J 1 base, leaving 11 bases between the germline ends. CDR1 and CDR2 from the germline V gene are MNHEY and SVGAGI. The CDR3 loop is CASSYRGTGNTEAFF. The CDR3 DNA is TGTGCCAGCAGTTACAGAGGGACGGGGAACACTGAAGCTTTCTTT.

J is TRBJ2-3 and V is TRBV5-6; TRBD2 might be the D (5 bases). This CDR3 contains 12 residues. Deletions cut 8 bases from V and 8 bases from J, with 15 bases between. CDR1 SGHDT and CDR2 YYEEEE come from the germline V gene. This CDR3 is CARFPLAGTQYF. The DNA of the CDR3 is TGTGCCAGGTTCCCCCTTGCGGGTACGCAGTATTTT.

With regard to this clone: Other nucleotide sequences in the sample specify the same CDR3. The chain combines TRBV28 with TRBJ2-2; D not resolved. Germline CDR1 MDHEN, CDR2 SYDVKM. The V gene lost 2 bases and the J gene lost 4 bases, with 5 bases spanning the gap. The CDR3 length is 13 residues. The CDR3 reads CASSLLGTGELFF. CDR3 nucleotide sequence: TGTGCCAGCAGTTTACTCGGCACCGGGGAGCTGTTTTTT.

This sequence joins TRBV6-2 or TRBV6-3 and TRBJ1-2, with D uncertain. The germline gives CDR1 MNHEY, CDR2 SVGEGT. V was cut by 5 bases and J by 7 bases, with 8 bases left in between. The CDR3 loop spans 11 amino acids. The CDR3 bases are TGTGCCAGCAGTCAATCCCTTGGCTACACCTTC. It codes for CASSQSLGYTF.

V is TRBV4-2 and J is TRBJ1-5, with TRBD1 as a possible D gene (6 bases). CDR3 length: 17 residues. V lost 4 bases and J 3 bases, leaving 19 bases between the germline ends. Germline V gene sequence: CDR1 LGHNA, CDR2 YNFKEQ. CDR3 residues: CASSPTGGGDTNQPQHF. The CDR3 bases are TGTGCCAGCAGCCCCACGGGGGGAGGGGACACCAATCAGCCCCAGCATTTT.

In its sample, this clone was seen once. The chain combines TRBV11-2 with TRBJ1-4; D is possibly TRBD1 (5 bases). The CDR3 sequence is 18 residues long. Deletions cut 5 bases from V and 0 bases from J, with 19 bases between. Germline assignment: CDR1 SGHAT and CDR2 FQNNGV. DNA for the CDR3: TGTGCCAGCAGCGAGATCCCTGGGACGGTTGCAACTAATGAAAAACTGTTTTTT. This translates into CASSEIPGTVATNEKLFF.

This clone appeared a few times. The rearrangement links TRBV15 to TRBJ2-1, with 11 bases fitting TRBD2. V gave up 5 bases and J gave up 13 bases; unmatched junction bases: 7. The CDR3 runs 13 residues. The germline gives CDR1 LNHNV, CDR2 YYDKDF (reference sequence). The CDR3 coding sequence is TGTGCCACCAGCGGAGGGACTAGCGGAACACAGTTCTTC. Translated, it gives CATSGGTSGTQFF.

CDR3 protein: CASSLGPGELFF. The DNA of the CDR3 is TGTGCCAGCAGCTTGGGCCCCGGGGAGCTGTTTTTT. This rearrangement joins TRBV7-9 to TRBJ2-2; D remains unclear. This CDR3 spans 12 amino acids. Germline V CDR1 and CDR2: SEHNR, FQNEAQ (reference sequence). Trimming cost V 3 bases and J 6 bases, with 5 bases left between them.

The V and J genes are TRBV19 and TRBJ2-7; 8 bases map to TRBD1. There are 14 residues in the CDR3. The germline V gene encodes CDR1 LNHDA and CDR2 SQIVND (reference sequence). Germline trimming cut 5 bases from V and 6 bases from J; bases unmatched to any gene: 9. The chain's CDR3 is CASSQGQAPLEQYF. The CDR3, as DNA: TGTGCCAGTAGTCAGGGACAGGCCCCCCTCGAGCAGTACTTC.

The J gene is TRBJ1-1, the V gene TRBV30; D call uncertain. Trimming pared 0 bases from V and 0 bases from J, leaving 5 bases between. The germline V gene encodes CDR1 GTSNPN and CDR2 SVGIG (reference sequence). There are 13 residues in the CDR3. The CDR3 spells CAWSVEVNTEAFF. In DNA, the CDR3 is TGTGCCTGGAGTGTAGAGGTGAACACTGAAGCTTTCTTT.